These 13 T cell receptor beta chains were sequenced from one sample in a study of blood T cell repertoires in COVID-19. Generated by immunoSEQ multiplex PCR, the TCRdb table keeps only in-frame clones and is missing some. The sample carries about 180,000 clones, 70% to 90% recorded once. Sequenced: peripheral blood. These receptors were collected from a young man who had recovered from COVID-19.

A remark on this clone: This specimen includes other DNA sequences encoding the same CDR3. The rearrangement links TRBV24-1 to TRBJ2-2; 9 nucleotides line up with TRBD1. CDR3 length equals 16 residues. Germline V lookup: CDR1 KGHDR, CDR2 SFDVKD. V lost 2 bases, J lost 4 bases, and 4 bases stayed unmatched. For the CDR3, the DNA is TGTGCCACCAGTGATTCGGGACAGGGAGGCACCGGGGAGCTGTTTTTT. It encodes CATSDSGQGGTGELFF.

The chain uses TRBV3-1 (or the pseudogene TRBV3-2) and TRBJ1-1; tentative D call: TRBD1 (6 bases). Between the trimmed V and J ends, which lost 4 bases and 10 bases, there was a span of 19 bases. This CDR3 comprises 14 residues. In germline, CDR1 is LGHDT, CDR2 YNNKEL (reference sequence). DNA for the CDR3: TGTGCCAGCAGCCTTAAGACAGGTACGGAGAGAGCTTTCTTT. Translation: CASSLKTGTERAFF.

V is TRBV19 and J is TRBJ1-1, with TRBD1 matching over 8 bases. The J segment lost 3 bases and the V segment lost 10 bases, leaving 4 bases of the junction unmatched. The CDR3 runs to 12 residues. The germline gives CDR1 LNHDA, CDR2 SQIVND (reference sequence). The CDR3 DNA reads TGTGCCACCCAGGGGGCTTACACTGAAGCTTTCTTT. As protein: CATQGAYTEAFF.

The genes are TRBV14 and TRBJ1-2, with TRBD1 matching over 9 bases. The V and J ends lost 0 bases and 9 bases, in that order; junction bases with no gene match: 2. This CDR3 spans 13 amino acids. In germline, CDR1 is SGHDN, CDR2 FVKESK. CDR3 sequence: CASSQDGTGSYTF. The DNA of the CDR3 is TGTGCCAGCAGCCAAGACGGGACAGGGAGCTACACCTTC. Looking up the rest from reference TRBV14 and TRBJ1-2 gives the full variable domain: EAGVTQFPSHSVIEKGQTVTLRCDPISGHDNLYWYRRVMGKEIKFLLHFVKESKQDESGMPNNRFLAERTGGTYSTLKVQPAELEDSGVYFCASSQDGTGSYTFGSGTRLTVV.

The chain is built from TRBV13 and TRBJ1-3; tentatively, D is TRBD1 (6 bases). The CDR3 spans 14 residues. V lost 1 base and J lost 4, with 8 bases in between. Germline CDR1 PRHDT, CDR2 FYEKMQ (reference sequence). CDR3 loop: CASSLAGEGNTIYF. The DNA for the CDR3 is TGTGCCAGCAGCTTAGCAGGGGAAGGAAACACCATATATTTT.

The chain employs TRBV4-3 and TRBJ2-1, with 7 bases identical to TRBD1. This CDR3 has 16 residues. Germline lookup yields CDR1 LGHNA and CDR2 YSLEER. V shed 0 bases and J 4 bases; nucleotides not matched to a gene: 6. This chain's CDR3 is CASSQDKQGNYNEQFF. The CDR3 DNA follows: TGCGCCAGCAGCCAAGATAAACAGGGGAATTACAATGAGCAGTTCTTC.

This chain links TRBV11-2 with TRBJ1-4; D remains unclear. CDR1 is SGHAT and CDR2 is FQNNGV in the germline V gene. V dropped 2 bases and J dropped 4 bases, with 14 bases sitting between them. The CDR3 has 16 amino acids. CDR3 region: CASSLLLGENNEKLFF. The CDR3 nucleotides read TGTGCCAGCAGCTTACTCTTAGGAGAAAATAATGAAAAACTGTTTTTT.

This CDR3 is CASSLVYGTNEKLFF. The CDR3 DNA reads TGCGCCAGCAGCTTGGTCTACGGTACTAATGAAAAACTGTTTTTT. V is TRBV5-1 and J is TRBJ1-4; D remains unclear. The CDR3 runs 15 residues. CDR1 and CDR2 from the germline V gene are SGHRS and YFSETQ. Trimming shortened V by 0 bases and J by 2 bases, and 8 bases separated the two germline ends.

The chain employs TRBV4-3 and TRBJ2-5; D possibly corresponds to TRBD1 (7 bases). This CDR3 spans 15 amino acids. Germline V gives CDR1 LGHNA, CDR2 YSLEER. The germline V and J ends were trimmed by 3 bases and 0 bases, with 11 bases remaining between them. DNA for the CDR3: TGCGCCAGCAGCCAGGAGGGGGCGTACCAAGAGACCCAGTACTTC. This translates into CASSQEGAYQETQYF.

This chain connects TRBV5-6 to TRBJ2-7; D possibly corresponds to TRBD1 (6 bases). Germline V gives CDR1 SGHDT, CDR2 YYEEEE. The CDR3 is 17 amino acids. The V gene lost 5 bases and the J gene lost 0 bases, with 21 bases spanning the gap. The CDR3 DNA is TGTGCCAGCAGACCCGGGACAAGAATAACTTACTCCTACGAGCAGTACTTC. Protein: CASRPGTRITYSYEQYF.

This rearrangement joins TRBV9 to TRBJ2-4; 8 nucleotides align to TRBD1. With 1 base clipped from V and 3 bases from J, the junction kept 12 bases outside the gene matches. Per germline, CDR1 SGDLS and CDR2 YYNGEE. The CDR3 totals 18 residues. Written as DNA, the CDR3 is TGTGCCAGCAGCGTAACCGGTCTGACAGGGGATGGCAAAAACATTCAGTACTTC. Encoded protein: CASSVTGLTGDGKNIQYF.

The chain links TRBV27 to TRBJ2-7, with a possible D match to TRBD2 (5 bases). In germline, CDR1 is MNHEY, CDR2 SMNVEV (reference sequence). Trimming removed 3 bases at V and 2 bases at J, with 8 bases between. There are 13 residues in the CDR3. CDR3: CASSFQRTYEQYF. The CDR3 region has the DNA TGTGCCAGCAGTTTCCAGCGGACCTACGAGCAGTACTTC.

The chain employs TRBV5-4 and TRBJ1-2; the D is unclear. Germline V lookup: CDR1 SGHNT, CDR2 YYREEE (reference sequence). The CDR3 covers 15 residues. V dropped 4 bases and J dropped 8 bases, with 21 bases sitting between them. CDR3 in amino acids: CASSPSIDPPGGYTF. For the CDR3, the DNA is TGTGCCAGCAGCCCCTCCATCGACCCCCCGGGGGGCTACACCTTC.